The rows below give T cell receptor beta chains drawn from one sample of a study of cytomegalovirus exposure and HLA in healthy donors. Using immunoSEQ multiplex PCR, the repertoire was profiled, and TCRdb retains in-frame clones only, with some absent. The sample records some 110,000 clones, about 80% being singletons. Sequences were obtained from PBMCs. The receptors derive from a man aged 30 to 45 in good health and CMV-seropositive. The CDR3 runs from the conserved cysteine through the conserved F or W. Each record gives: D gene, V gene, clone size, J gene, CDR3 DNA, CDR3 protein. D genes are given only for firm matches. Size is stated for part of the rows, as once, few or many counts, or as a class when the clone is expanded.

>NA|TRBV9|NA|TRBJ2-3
TGTGCCAGCAGCCTCCGGACTGGCACAGATACGCAGTATTTT
CASSLRTGTDTQYF
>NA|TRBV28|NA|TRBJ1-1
TGTGCCAGCAGTTTTGGCCACAGGAACACTGAAGCTTTCTTT
CASSFGHRNTEAFF
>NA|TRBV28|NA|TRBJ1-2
TGTGCCAGCACCTCGCTATCCGGGGGGGCGCGGGGCTACACCTTC
CASTSLSGGARGYTF
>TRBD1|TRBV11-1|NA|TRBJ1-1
TGTGCCAGCAGGTACCAGGGGGCGCGGACTGAAGCTTTCTTT
CASRYQGARTEAFF
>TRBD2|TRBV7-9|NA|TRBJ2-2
TGTGCCAGCAGTGGAGCCGGGACTAGCGGATTCACCGGGGAGCTGTTTTTT
CASSGAGTSGFTGELFF
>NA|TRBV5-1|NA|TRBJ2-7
TGCGCCAGCAGCCCTACCAGGCGGGATATAAGGGAGCAGTACTTC
CASSPTRRDIREQYF
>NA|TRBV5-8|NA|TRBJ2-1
TGTGCCAGCAGCTTGTTCCGGGAATCCTACAATGAGCAGTTCTTC
CASSLFRESYNEQFF
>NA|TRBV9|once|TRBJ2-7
TGTGCCAGCAGCGTATTAGGTAGCACAGGCGAGCAGTACTTC
CASSVLGSTGEQYF
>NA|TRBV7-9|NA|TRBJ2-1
TGTTCCAGCAGCCACCCCGGGAATGAGCAGTTCTTC
CSSSHPGNEQFF
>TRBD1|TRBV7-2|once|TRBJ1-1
TGTGCCAGCAGCTGGACAGGGGGACTCATGAACACTGAAGCTTTCTTT
CASSWTGGLMNTEAFF
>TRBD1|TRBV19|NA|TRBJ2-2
TGTGCCAGTAGCTGGGACAGGGCAACCGGGGAGCTGTTTTTT
CASSWDRATGELFF
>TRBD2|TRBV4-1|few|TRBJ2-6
TGCGCCAGCAGCCATCTTGGACTAGCGCTGATTTCTGGGGCCAACGTCCTGACTTTC
CASSHLGLALISGANVLTF
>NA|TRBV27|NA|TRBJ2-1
TGTGCCAGCATAGGAATCCCCGCAGGTTTCAAGTCCTACAATGAGCAGTTCTTC
CASIGIPAGFKSYNEQFF
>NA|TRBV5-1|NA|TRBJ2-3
TGCGCCAGCAGCGACAGCGCAGATACGCAGTATTTT
CASSDSADTQYF
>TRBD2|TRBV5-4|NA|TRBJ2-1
TGTGCCAGCAGCCCCCTAGCGGGGCTCTACAATGAGCAGTTCTTC
CASSPLAGLYNEQFF
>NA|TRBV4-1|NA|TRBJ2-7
TGCGCCAGCAGCCACCTCTCCCGGGAGAAAGCGCAGTACTTC
CASSHLSREKAQYF
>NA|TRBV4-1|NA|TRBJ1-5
TGCGCCAGCAGCGCCCACAGGGATCAGCCCCAGCATTTT
CASSAHRDQPQHF
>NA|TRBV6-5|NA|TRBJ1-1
TGTGCCAGCACCACACCGAAGAACACTGAAGCTTTCTTT
CASTTPKNTEAFF
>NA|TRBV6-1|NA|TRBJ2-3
TGTGCCAGCAGTGACCGCGGGTATTTT
CASSDRGYF
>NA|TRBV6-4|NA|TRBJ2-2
TGTGCCAGCAGACCACAGGGTGCCACCAGGGAGCTGTTTTTT
CASRPQGATRELFF
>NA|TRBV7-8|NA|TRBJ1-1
TGTGCCAGCAGCTTAGCGCTCGAAGGGGCCACTGAAGCTTTCTTT
CASSLALEGATEAFF
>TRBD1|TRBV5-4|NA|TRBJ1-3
TGTGCCAGCAGCCTCGGGACAGGCGGGGGAAACACCATATATTTT
CASSLGTGGGNTIYF
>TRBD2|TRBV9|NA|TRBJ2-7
TGTGCCAGCAGCGTAGGGGCTAGCGGGCTCACTGAACCCTACGAGCAGTACTTC
CASSVGASGLTEPYEQYF
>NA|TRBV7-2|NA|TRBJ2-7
TGTGCCAGCAGCTTAGCGGACTACTACGAGCAGTACTTC
CASSLADYYEQYF
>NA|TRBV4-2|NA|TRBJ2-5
TGTGCCAGCAGCCAAGATCTAGCCGTCCAAGAGACCCAGTACTTC
CASSQDLAVQETQYF
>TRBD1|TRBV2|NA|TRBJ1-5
TGTGCCAGCAGTGGAATGCAGGGGGTTGTTCAGCCCCAGCATTTT
CASSGMQGVVQPQHF
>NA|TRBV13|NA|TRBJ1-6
TGTGCCAGCAGCCAATCCGGGTGGAATTCACCCCTCCACTTT
CASSQSGWNSPLHF
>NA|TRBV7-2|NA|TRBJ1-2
TGTGCCAGCAGGCCTTACAGGGTAGACTATGGCTACACCTTC
CASRPYRVDYGYTF
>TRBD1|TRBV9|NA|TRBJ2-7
TGTGCCAGCAGCCGGGGGACAGGGGCTACCTACGAGCAGTACTTC
CASSRGTGATYEQYF